This entry features one T cell receptor (beta chain) sequence. The sample belongs to a study of blood T cell repertoires in COVID-19. Across the study: COVID-19 samples, acute and convalescent, were from the United States, Italy and Spain. PBMCs, B-cell-depleted T cells, or T cells provided the cDNA or gDNA that made up the material.

The junction had 4 bases not matched to a gene; V was cut back by 3 bases and J by 2 bases. Germline V CDR1 and CDR2: SGHNT, YYREEE (reference sequence). The CDR3 is made up of 16 amino acids. Original data processing: Reference gene primer amplification gave estimated nucleated cell counts. Profiled with immunoSEQ multiplex PCR; TCRdb holds only in-frame clones, not every one. V, J and clone size reflect that table, while D and trimming were determined from the DNA. The profile shows under 150,000 clones, 55% to 70% of them singletons. This TCR was sampled from a woman in her 70s with acute or convalescent COVID-19. The sample comprised peripheral blood. The chain couples TRBV5-4 to TRBJ2-2; 10 positions match TRBD2. CDR3 protein: CASSSRTSGNTGELFF. CDR3 in DNA: TGTGCCAGCAGCTCTAGGACTAGCGGAAACACCGGGGAGCTGTTTTTT.